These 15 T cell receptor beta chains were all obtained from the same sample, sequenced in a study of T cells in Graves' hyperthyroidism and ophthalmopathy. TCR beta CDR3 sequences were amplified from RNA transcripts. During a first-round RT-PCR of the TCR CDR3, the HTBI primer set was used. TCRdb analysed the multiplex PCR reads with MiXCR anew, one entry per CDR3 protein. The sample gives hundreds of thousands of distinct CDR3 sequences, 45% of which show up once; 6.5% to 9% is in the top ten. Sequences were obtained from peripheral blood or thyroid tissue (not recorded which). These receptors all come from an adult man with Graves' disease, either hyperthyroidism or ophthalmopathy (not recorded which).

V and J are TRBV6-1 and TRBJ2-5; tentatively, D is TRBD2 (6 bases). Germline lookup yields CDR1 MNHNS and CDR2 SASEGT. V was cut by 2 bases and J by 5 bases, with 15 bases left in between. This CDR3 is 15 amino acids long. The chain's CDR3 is CASSEHSGRGETQYF. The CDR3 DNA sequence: TGTGCCAGCAGTGAACATAGCGGCAGAGGGGAGACCCAGTACTTC.

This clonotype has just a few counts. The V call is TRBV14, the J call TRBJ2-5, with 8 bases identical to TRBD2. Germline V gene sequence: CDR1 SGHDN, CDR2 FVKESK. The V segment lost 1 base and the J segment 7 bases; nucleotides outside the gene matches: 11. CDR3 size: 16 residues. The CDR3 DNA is TGTGCCAGCAGCCAAGCCCAGCGGGGGCCTCAGGGGACCCAGTACTTC. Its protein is CASSQAQRGPQGTQYF.

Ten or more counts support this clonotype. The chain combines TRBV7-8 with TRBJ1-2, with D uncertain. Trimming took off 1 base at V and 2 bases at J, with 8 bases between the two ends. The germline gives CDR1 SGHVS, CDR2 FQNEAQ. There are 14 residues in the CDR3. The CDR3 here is CASSLGAENYGYTF. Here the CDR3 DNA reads TGTGCCAGCAGCTTAGGGGCGGAAAACTATGGCTACACCTTC.

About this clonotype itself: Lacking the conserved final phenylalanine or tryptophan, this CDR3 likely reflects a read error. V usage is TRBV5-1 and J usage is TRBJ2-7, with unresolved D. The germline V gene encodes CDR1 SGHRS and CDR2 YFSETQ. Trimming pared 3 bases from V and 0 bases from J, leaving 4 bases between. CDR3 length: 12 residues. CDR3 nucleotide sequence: TGCGCCAGCAGCTACGACTCCTACGAGCAGTACTTA. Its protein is CASSYDSYEQYL.

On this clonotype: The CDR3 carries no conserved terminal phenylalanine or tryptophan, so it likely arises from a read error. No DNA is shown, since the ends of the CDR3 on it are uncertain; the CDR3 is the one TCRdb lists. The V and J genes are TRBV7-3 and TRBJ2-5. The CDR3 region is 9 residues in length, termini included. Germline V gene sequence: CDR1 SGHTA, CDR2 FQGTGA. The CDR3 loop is CASKETTNT.

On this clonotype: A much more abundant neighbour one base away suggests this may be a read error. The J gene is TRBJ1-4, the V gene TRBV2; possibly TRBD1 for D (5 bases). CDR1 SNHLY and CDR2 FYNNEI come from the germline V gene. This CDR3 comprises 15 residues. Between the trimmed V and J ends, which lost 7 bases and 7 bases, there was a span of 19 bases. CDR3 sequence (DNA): TGTGCCAGCACCATCGGGGGGACGATGGGTGAAAAACTGTTTTTT. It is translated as CASTIGGTMGEKLFF.

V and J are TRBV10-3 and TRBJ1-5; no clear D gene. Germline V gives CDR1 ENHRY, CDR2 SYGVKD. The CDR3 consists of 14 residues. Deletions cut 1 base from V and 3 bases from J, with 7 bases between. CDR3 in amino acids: CAISEWVDNQPQHF. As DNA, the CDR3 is TGTGCCATCAGTGAGTGGGTTGACAATCAGCCCCAGCATTTT.

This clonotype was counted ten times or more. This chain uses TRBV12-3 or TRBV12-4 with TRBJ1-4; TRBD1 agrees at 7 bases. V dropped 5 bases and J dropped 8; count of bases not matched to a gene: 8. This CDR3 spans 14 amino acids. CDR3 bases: TGTGCCAGCAGTCTACCAGACAGGGCGGAAAAACTGTTTTTT. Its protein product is CASSLPDRAEKLFF.

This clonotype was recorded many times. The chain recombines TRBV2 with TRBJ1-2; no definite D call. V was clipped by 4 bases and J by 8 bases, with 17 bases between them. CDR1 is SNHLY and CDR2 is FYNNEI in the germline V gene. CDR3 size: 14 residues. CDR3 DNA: TGTGCCAGCAGTGGGTCACCTACTGTTGAGGGCTACACCTTC. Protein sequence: CASSGSPTVEGYTF.

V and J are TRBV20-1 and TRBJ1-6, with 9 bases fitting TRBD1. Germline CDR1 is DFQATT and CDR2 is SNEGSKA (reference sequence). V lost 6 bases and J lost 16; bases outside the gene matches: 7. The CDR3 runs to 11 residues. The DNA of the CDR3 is TGCAGTGCCCCCAAGGGACAGGGTCTCCACTTT. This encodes CSAPKGQGLHF.

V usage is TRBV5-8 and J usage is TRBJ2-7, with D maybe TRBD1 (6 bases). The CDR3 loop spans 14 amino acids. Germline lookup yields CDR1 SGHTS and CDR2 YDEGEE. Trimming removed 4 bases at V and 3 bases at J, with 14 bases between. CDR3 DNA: TGTGCCAGCAGCCGGCGGACAGAGGACTACGAGCAGTACTTC. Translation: CASSRRTEDYEQYF.

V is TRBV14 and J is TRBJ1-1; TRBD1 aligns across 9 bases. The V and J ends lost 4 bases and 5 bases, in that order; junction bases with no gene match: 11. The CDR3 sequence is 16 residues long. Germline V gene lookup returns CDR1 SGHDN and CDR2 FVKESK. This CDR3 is CASSPDRGYASTEAFF. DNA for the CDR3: TGTGCCAGCAGCCCCGACAGGGGGTACGCGAGTACTGAAGCTTTCTTT.

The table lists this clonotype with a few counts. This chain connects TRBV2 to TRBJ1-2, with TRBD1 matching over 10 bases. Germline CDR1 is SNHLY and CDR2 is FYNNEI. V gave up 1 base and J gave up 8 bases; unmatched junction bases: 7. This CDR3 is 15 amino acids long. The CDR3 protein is CASSEVWDRGNGYTF. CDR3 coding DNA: TGTGCCAGCAGTGAAGTTTGGGACAGGGGAAACGGCTACACCTTC.

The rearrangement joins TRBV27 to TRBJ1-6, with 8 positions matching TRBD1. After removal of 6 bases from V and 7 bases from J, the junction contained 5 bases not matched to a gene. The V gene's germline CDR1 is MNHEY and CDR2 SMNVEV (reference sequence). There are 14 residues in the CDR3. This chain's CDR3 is CASSHRGTNSPLHF. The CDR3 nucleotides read TGTGCCAGCAGCCACAGGGGGACGAATTCACCCCTCCACTTT.

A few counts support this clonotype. The CDR3 loop is CASSEGPSGNTIYF. CDR3 coding DNA: TGTGCCAGTAGCGAGGGACCCTCTGGAAACACCATATATTTT. The chain combines TRBV19 with TRBJ1-3; TRBD1 is a possible D gene (5 bases). CDR3 size: 14 residues. Germline lookup yields CDR1 LNHDA and CDR2 SQIVND (reference sequence). V was cut by 6 bases and J by 0 bases, with 9 bases left in between.